The T cell receptor beta chain under discussion was sequenced for a study of blood T cell repertoires in COVID-19. Turning to the study itself: The origin of the acute and convalescent COVID-19 samples was the United States, Italy and Spain. The cDNA or gDNA used as material had been derived from T cells, B-cell-depleted T cells, or PBMCs.

The germline CDR1 and CDR2 sequences are ENHRY and SYGVKD. V was trimmed by 5 bases and J by 7 bases, leaving 12 bases between them. The CDR3 is made up of 13 amino acids. In the study's own analysis: Amplification from reference gene primers served as the basis for estimated nucleated cell counts. Sequencing was performed with immunoSEQ multiplex PCR; in TCRdb, only in-frame clones are kept and a portion is missing. V, J and clone size are taken as reported in that table, and D and trimming were inferred from the DNA itself. Among about 80,000 clones listed, over 70% were seen once. This clonotype originated in a human donor in a cohort sampled during active COVID-19. Sequenced: peripheral blood. The V call is TRBV10-3, the J call TRBJ2-4, with a tentative D call TRBD2 (5 bases). The CDR3 region has the DNA TGTGCCATCAGTACGGAAAGGGAGAACATTCAGTACTTC. It is translated as CAISTERENIQYF.